This T cell receptor beta chain originates from a study of blood T cell repertoires in COVID-19. Study in general: There were acute and convalescent COVID-19 samples, and they came from the United States, Italy and Spain. Sample material is recorded as cDNA or gDNA derived from T cells, B-cell-depleted T cells, or PBMCs.

Germline CDR1 is MDHEN and CDR2 is SYDVKM. V trimming: 6 bases; J trimming: 2 bases; junction bases outside the gene matches: 6. The length of the CDR3 is 15 residues. As originally analysed: Amplification of reference gene primers provided the estimated nucleated cell counts. The data were produced by immunoSEQ multiplex PCR, yet TCRdb's version contains in-frame clones alone and is incomplete. The V and J calls and clone size are taken from that table; D and trimming were inferred from the DNA. The sample contains a few hundred thousand clones, around 90% of which appear only once. The Seattle site enrolled patients during active infection and followed them longitudinally. This clone was picked up one time.

Sequencing was carried out using peripheral blood. The TCR was taken from a woman aged 45 to 65 with COVID-19, enrolled during active disease. The chain combines TRBV28 with TRBJ1-3; 8 nucleotides align to TRBD1. CDR3 in DNA: TGTGCCAGCAGGGGGGGACAGGTCCCTGGAAACACCATATATTTT. Translating gives CASRGGQVPGNTIYF.